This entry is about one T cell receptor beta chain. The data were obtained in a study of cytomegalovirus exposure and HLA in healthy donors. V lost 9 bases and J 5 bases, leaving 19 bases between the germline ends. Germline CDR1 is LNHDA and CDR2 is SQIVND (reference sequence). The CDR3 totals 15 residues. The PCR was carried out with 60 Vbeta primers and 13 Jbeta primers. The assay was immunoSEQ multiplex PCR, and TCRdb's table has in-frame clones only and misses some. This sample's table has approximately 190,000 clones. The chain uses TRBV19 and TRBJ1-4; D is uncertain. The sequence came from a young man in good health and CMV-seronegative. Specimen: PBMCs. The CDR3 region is CASGRSPRGNEKLFF. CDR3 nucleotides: TGTGCCAGCGGCCGATCGCCCCGAGGAAATGAAAAACTGTTTTTT. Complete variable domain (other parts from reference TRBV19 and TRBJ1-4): DGGITQSPKYLFRKEGQNVTLSCEQNLNHDAMYWYRQDPGQGLRLIYYSQIVNDFQKGDIAEGYSVSREKKESFPLTVTSAQKNPTAFYLCASGRSPRGNEKLFFGSGTQLSVL.